The T cell receptor beta chain under discussion was sequenced for a study of cytomegalovirus exposure and HLA in healthy donors. Study-level information: Earlier, 150 million to 200 million T cells were analyzed, and 90 million to 140 million unique TCR beta sequences were found among them. The study's findings and limits: A highly shared variant cluster was judged a likely technical artifact. A prior analysis recorded that most TCR beta V segments were productive about 87% or about 30% of the time.

As regards this clone: The antigen is undetermined.

PCR primers comprised 60 Vbeta and 13 Jbeta primers. TCRdb's copy holds only in-frame clones and misses some; the assay was immunoSEQ multiplex PCR. The table has roughly 150,000 clones, 75% to 80% seen once; the top ten hold about 1.8%. All the people who gave samples were healthy bone marrow donors. This CDR3 has 14 amino acids. CDR1 is SGHNT, CDR2 YYREEE, per germline (reference sequence). Losses at the gene ends were 4 bases for V and 1 base for J; bases not matched to a gene: 4. Source material: PBMCs. This sequence originates from a woman aged 25 to 45 in good health and CMV-seronegative. This chain joins TRBV5-4 and TRBJ1-1; the match to TRBD1 covers 7 bases. Here the CDR3 reads CASSRDRSNTEAFF. CDR3 DNA sequence: TGTGCCAGCAGCCGGGACAGATCGAACACTGAAGCTTTCTTT. The full variable domain, with the rest looked up from reference TRBV5-4 and TRBJ1-1, is ETGVTQSPTHLIKTRGQQVTLRCSSQSGHNTVSWYQQALGQGPQFIFQYYREEENGRGNFPPRFSGLQFPNYSSELNVNALELDDSALYLCASSRDRSNTEAFFGQGTRLTVV.